These 10 T cell receptor beta chains came from one sample sequenced in a study of beta chain features in type 1 diabetes. Every isolated RNA sample was fully reverse transcribed, so sequencing captured expressed TCRB transcripts. The method was immunoSEQ multiplex PCR; TCRdb's version includes in-frame clones alone and lacks a portion of them. The sample consists of 200,000 to 250,000 clones, roughly 11% of them appearing once. Specimen: central memory CD4+ T cells from blood. These receptors were collected from a man aged 18 to 35 in good health.

This clone was detected only a few times. V usage is TRBV5-6 and J usage is TRBJ1-4, with 9 bases that match TRBD1. The germline CDR1 and CDR2 sequences are SGHDT and YYEEEE. Trimming cost V 0 bases and J 4 bases; bases outside gene matches: 1. The CDR3 is 15 amino acids. CDR3 amino acids: CASSLVGQGNEKLFF. For the CDR3, the DNA is TGTGCCAGCAGCTTGGTGGGACAGGGTAATGAAAAACTGTTTTTT.

This clone came up a few times. The chain employs TRBV18 and TRBJ2-7; TRBD2 aligns across 7 bases. V shed 2 bases and J 3 bases; nucleotides not matched to a gene: 7. Germline V gives CDR1 KGHSH, CDR2 LQKENI. The CDR3 sequence is 15 residues long. For the CDR3, the DNA is TGTGCCAGCTCACCAAAGGCCGGGACTAACTACGAGCAGTACTTC. Translating gives CASSPKAGTNYEQYF.

This clone was recorded a few times. V gene TRBV5-4 combines with J gene TRBJ1-1; D remains ambiguous. Germline CDR1 reads SGHNT; CDR2 reads YYREEE (reference sequence). The CDR3 loop spans 15 amino acids. V was trimmed by 0 bases and J by 1 base, leaving 10 bases between them. CDR3 sequence reads: CASSLVGLGNTEAFF. The CDR3 coding sequence is TGTGCCAGCAGCTTGGTTGGGCTCGGGAACACTGAAGCTTTCTTT.

The chain joins TRBV30 to TRBJ1-1, with TRBD1 matching over 9 bases. The germline V gene encodes CDR1 GTSNPN and CDR2 SVGIG (reference sequence). The CDR3 is 14 residues long. V trimming: 0 bases; J trimming: 8 bases; junction bases outside the gene matches: 7. CDR3 DNA sequence: TGTGCCTGGAGTGTACAGCCCGGGACAGGGGAAGCTTTCTTT. Residues: CAWSVQPGTGEAFF.

A few counts support this clone. The chain couples TRBV15 to TRBJ1-1, with D possibly matching TRBD1 (5 bases). Germline loops: CDR1 LNHNV, CDR2 YYDKDF (reference sequence). This CDR3 contains 13 residues. V lost 6 bases and J 0 bases, leaving 8 bases between the germline ends. The CDR3 sequence is CATRAGLNTEAFF. CDR3 bases: TGTGCCACCAGGGCAGGGCTGAACACTGAAGCTTTCTTT.

The genes are TRBV9 and TRBJ1-1; D call uncertain. The CDR3 consists of 13 residues. The V and J ends lost 7 bases and 0 bases respectively, with 10 bases between them. Germline lookup yields CDR1 SGDLS and CDR2 YYNGEE. The CDR3 here is CASGWSMNTEAFF. The CDR3 nucleotides are TGTGCCAGCGGCTGGTCGATGAACACTGAAGCTTTCTTT.

The chain uses TRBV19 and TRBJ2-7, with D maybe TRBD2 (5 bases). V was cut by 2 bases and J by 4 bases, with 15 bases left in between. Germline V gene data show CDR1 as LNHDA and CDR2 as SQIVND (reference sequence). This CDR3 comprises 15 residues. CDR3 nucleotides: TGTGCCAGTAGTATAAGAGGGAGTTCGGGGTACGAGCAGTACTTC. This translates into CASSIRGSSGYEQYF.

The chain combines TRBV19 with TRBJ2-3, with 7 bases lining up with TRBD1. Germline assignment: CDR1 LNHDA and CDR2 SQIVND (reference sequence). The J segment lost 4 bases and the V segment lost 9 bases, leaving 7 bases of the junction unmatched. The CDR3 sequence is 13 residues long. The CDR3 DNA is TGTGCCAGCACGACAGGGTCGGCAGATACGCAGTATTTT. This sequence encodes CASTTGSADTQYF.

The chain employs TRBV30 and TRBJ2-3; TRBD1 is a possible D gene (5 bases). Germline V gives CDR1 GTSNPN, CDR2 SVGIG (reference sequence). The V and J ends lost 2 bases and 1 base respectively, with 13 bases between them. The CDR3 spans 15 residues. The CDR3: CAWSLEGEGTDTQYF. DNA of the CDR3: TGTGCCTGGAGTCTTGAAGGGGAAGGCACAGATACGCAGTATTTT.

The chain employs TRBV29-1 and TRBJ2-2; 7 bases line up with TRBD1. The CDR3 consists of 13 residues. V lost 7 bases, J lost 1 base, and 3 bases stayed unmatched. Germline V gives CDR1 SQVTM, CDR2 ANQGSEA. The CDR3 DNA reads as TGCAGCGGCAGACAGGGGAACACCGGGGAGCTGTTTTTT. Residues: CSGRQGNTGELFF.